Sequencing of this TCR beta chain was carried out in a study of T-cell reconstitution after alpha-beta-depleted transplantation in children. Study-wide findings and caveats: One year after transplant, T-cell counts and diversity came mostly from newly produced T cells.

The library targeted TCRbeta and was prepared with unique molecular identifiers. MiXCR, applied by TCRdb to the PCR reads, yields one record per CDR3 protein. The data hold around 300,000 distinct CDR3 sequences, with about a tenth observed a single time. CDR3 length: 13 residues. V lost 7 bases and J lost 0, with 9 bases in between. The V gene's germline CDR1 is SQVTM and CDR2 ANQGSEA. This clonotype was seen ten or more times. The antigen remains undetermined. This TCR came from a boy younger than two with acute myeloid leukemia, due to receive a stem cell transplant. The chain has TRBV29-1 and TRBJ1-4, with D maybe TRBD1 (6 bases). The specimen was PBMCs, collected before TCRalphabeta/CD19-depleted stem cell transplant. The CDR3: CSGRQATNEKLFF. DNA of the CDR3: TGCAGCGGGCGACAGGCAACTAATGAAAAACTGTTTTTT.